This TCR beta chain was identified during a study of shared clonotypes between healthy human individuals (dated by TCRdb to about 2020). Broadly, across the study: The cohort comprised two women and a few men aged 18 to 49 years. For each donor, CD4 naive and CD4 memory were each run on three plates, CD8 naive on two plates, and CD8 memory on one plate. The study deeply sequenced blood TCR repertoires of 5 or 6 healthy adults to estimate repertoire size and the extent of clonotype sharing between individuals. Per donor, leukapheresis produced somewhere between about 0.9 and 9.5 billion PBMCs. Libraries were prepared and TCR repertoires were sequenced by different laboratories using diverse techniques, in order to increase sequencing depth and limit assay-specific biases. Broad study findings and their caveats: When a handful of donors were compared, the shared fraction of clonotypes was 5% to 6.5% for naive CD4, more than 3% for naive CD8, 2.3% for memory CD4, and 0.35% to 0.4% for memory CD8. Based on pairwise subsampling, the degree of clonotype sharing among donors was expected to be affected by sequencing depth. Rarefaction of sorted-subset datasets indicated incomplete sequencing despite the large sequencing depth. Estimated clonotype richness was generally larger for naive than for memory subsets. Because the study included only a small number of donors, the genetic and exposure-history diversity represented was limited. Sampling was restricted to blood, and TCR repertoires in tissues likely differ from the TCR repertoires found in blood. Clonotypes shared by all four sorted-subset donors showed higher generation probabilities than non-shared clonotypes.

The count of this clone is one. Its target antigen remains unknown. The record has no base qualities; no much larger clone is one base away. Healthy HIV-negative adults with no recently reported acute infections or vaccinations were included as donors. All donors were Caucasian adults living in Nashville, Tennessee, USA. CD4+ T cells were enriched by magnetic negative selection; naive cells were then positively selected on CD45RA, and the negative fraction formed the memory subset. After blood collection by leukapheresis, PBMCs were isolated using Ficoll-Histopaque density gradient centrifugation and then cryopreserved in the vapor phase of liquid nitrogen. Purity and quantity of every magnetically sorted T cell population were checked by analytical flow cytometry. Genomic DNA was isolated from every sorted fraction and measured by UV absorbance on a Nanodrop 2000c. TCR CDR3 regions were amplified from genomic DNA by multiplex PCR using the deep immunoSEQ assay. For each cell subset, the extracted genomic DNA was distributed evenly across all wells of several immunoSEQ 96-well plates, and each plate served as one replicate. For sorted subsets, roughly 200 ng of genomic DNA, equivalent to around 31,000 T cell genomes, went into each replicate PCR. Purified libraries were quantified with a Qubit 3.0 fluorometer, sized on a Bioanalyzer 2100, and re-quantified with the KAPA Library Quantification kit. Every immunoSEQ 96-well plate was sequenced on a dedicated single-read 150-cycle Illumina NextSeq 550 flow cell. In the original analysis: Because the immunoSEQ output included only junctional sequences and no quality scores, the filtering could not be the same as the filtering used for full-length reads. Sequences were annotated with PyIR, a Python wrapper for IgBLAST v1.9, and V/J genes and CDR3 were assigned using IMGT germline references. Reads were removed for weak V/J assignments (E-value above 1e-6), missing CDR3, stop codons, out-of-frame junctions, or ambiguous translated residues. V3J clonotypes were defined as sequences sharing the same inferred V gene, J gene, and CDR3 amino acid sequence. The percentage overlap between two repertoires was calculated by dividing the number of shared unique clonotypes by the size of the smaller repertoire. Repertoire richness was assessed with RTK rarefaction, the Chao1 estimator, and Recon v2.1 estimates of unobserved clonotypes. For all TCRbeta clonotypes obtained by the gDNA method from four donors, generation probabilities were computed with OLGA. TCRdb stores this immuneACCESS table with in-frame sequences only. Part of the clones is absent; in the studies checked, under half of the shortfall reflects unresolved V genes, and no reason is known for the rest. Clonal size and the V and J genes are those of that table, whereas D and trimming came from the DNA. This sample holds around 980,000 clones; 75% to 80% were observed only once. In total, the top ten clones hold roughly 0.65% of the sample.

The V end loses 8 bases and the J end loses 1 base, and a stretch of 16 bases separates them. Spanning cysteine to phenylalanine, the CDR3 consists of 15 amino acids. Only the CDR3 DNA is retained, 45 bases long and in frame from the first base. Sequences MNHNS (CDR1) and SASEGT (CDR2) are obtained from the germline V gene. The sequence was obtained from a man younger than 35 in good health. Some clones in this sample may be carry-over from other donors' samples. Rearrangement joined TRBV6-1 to TRBJ2-3, with TRBD1 as a weak D call on 6 bases. Sequences were obtained from memory CD4+ T cells from PBMCs. Per the publication, the cell subset or site label means: CD45RA-negative fraction. The CDR3 reads as follows: CASQQTGFRTDTQYF. The sequenced DNA: TGTGCCAGCCAACAAACAGGGTTTCGCACAGATACGCAGTATTTT.